The clone carrying this T cell receptor beta chain came up a few times. Antigen specificity is unknown. The entry originates in a study of T cells after yellow fever vaccination. Broader study findings: Boosting was followed by the reappearance of most primary-vaccination clones (approximately 95% CD4, about 89% CD8).

A 5'RACE template-switching step, the method used to make TCR cDNA, added a universal primer site and UMIs. Using its own MiXCR run on the 5' RACE reads, TCRdb lists one record per CDR3 protein. The sample shows about 320,000 distinct CDR3 sequences, under 15% of them seen only once. Trimming pared 4 bases from V and 5 bases from J, leaving 15 bases between. In germline, CDR1 is LGHNA, CDR2 YSLEER. The CDR3 runs 14 residues. The clonotype was recovered from a man aged 18 to 30 who received the YFV17D yellow fever vaccine. This chain links TRBV4-3 with TRBJ2-7; D is ambiguous. Sequencing was performed on CD4+ T cells sorted from PBMCs, taken 15 days after the yellow fever booster vaccination. The CDR3 nucleotides are TGCGCCAGCAGCCGGCGACCGGGCCCAGACGAGCAGTACTTC. As protein: CASSRRPGPDEQYF.